The T cell receptor beta chain under discussion was sequenced for a study of blood T cell repertoires in COVID-19. This CDR3 comprises 16 residues. CDR1 KGHSH and CDR2 LQKENI come from the germline V gene. V was trimmed by 3 bases and J by 4 bases, leaving 15 bases between them. Per the original methods: By means of reference gene primer amplification, nucleated cell counts were estimated. Profiling relied on immunoSEQ multiplex PCR, and the TCRdb table lists in-frame clones only, not all of them. V and J calls and clone size are as listed in that table; D and trimming were resolved from the DNA. The data hold about 120,000 clones, with about 85% observed a single time.

This clonotype originated in a man aged 35 to 55 with acute or convalescent COVID-19. This rearrangement joins TRBV18 to TRBJ2-2, with D perhaps TRBD2 (6 bases). Sequenced: peripheral blood. The DNA of the CDR3 is TGTGCCAGCTCACCCTTCGGCGGGAAGGTCACCGGGGAGCTGTTTTTT. Residues: CASSPFGGKVTGELFF.